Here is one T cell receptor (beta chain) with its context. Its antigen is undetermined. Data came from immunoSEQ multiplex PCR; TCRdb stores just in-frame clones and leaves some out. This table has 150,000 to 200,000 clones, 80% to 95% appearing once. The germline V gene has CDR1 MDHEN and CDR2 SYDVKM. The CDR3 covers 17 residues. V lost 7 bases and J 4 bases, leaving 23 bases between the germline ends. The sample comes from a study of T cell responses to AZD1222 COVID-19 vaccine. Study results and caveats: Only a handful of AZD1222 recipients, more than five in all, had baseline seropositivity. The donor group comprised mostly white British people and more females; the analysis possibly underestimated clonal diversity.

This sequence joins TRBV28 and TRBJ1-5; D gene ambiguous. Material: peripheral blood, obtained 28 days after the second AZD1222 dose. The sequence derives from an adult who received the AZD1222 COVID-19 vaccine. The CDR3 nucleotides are TGTGCCAGCATTGGTCCCCCCCCTCCGGGTGGGAATCAGCCCCAGCATTTT. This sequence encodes CASIGPPPPGGNQPQHF.